A single T cell receptor beta chain is shown here with its context. The CDR3 is made up of 14 amino acids. With 10 bases clipped from V and 1 base from J, the junction kept 8 bases outside the gene matches. CDR1 is ENHRY and CDR2 is SYGVKD in the germline V gene. The sample originates from a study of cytomegalovirus exposure and HLA in healthy donors. Assay used: immunoSEQ multiplex PCR; TCRdb lists only in-frame clones, some missing. The sample has 110,000 to 150,000 clones; approximately 94% are singletons. The sequenced sample consisted of PBMCs. V and J are TRBV10-3 and TRBJ2-5, with 8 positions matching TRBD2. This clonotype was obtained from a man aged 18 to 30 in good health and CMV-seropositive. DNA for the CDR3: TGTGCCACCCGCGGGGGGAACCTCCAAGAGACCCAGTACTTC. Translated: CATRGGNLQETQYF.